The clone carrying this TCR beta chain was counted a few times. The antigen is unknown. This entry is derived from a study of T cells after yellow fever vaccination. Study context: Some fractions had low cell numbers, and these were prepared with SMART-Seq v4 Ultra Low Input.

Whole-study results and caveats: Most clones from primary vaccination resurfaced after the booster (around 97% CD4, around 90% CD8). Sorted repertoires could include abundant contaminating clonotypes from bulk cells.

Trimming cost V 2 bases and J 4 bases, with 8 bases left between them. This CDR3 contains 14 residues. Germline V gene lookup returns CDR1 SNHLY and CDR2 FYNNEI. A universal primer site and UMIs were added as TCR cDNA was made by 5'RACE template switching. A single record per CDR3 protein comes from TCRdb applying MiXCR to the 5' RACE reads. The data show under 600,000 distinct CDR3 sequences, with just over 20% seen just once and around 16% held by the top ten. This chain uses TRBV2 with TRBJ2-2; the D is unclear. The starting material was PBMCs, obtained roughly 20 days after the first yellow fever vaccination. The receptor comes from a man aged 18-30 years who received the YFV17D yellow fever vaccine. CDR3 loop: CASSELWSTGELFF. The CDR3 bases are TGTGCCAGCAGTGAACTATGGAGCACCGGGGAGCTGTTTTTT.